A selection of T cell receptor beta chains follows, all from one sample in a study of blood T cells in healthy people across ages. TCRdb reanalysed the 5' RACE reads using MiXCR and keeps one entry per CDR3 protein. The sample yields about 640,000 distinct CDR3 sequences, roughly 43% seen once. The source material was blood. The origin of the receptors is a man older than 75 in good health. Each CDR3 is given with its conserved first and last residue. Fields, in order: clone size, V gene, D gene, J gene, CDR3 protein, CDR3 DNA. A D gene is named only where the DNA matches it firmly. Some rows have no size entry. The others give once, few or many, or a class for an expanded clone.

clone_size: -; v_call: TRBV4-2; d_call: -; j_call: TRBJ2-1; cdr3_aa: CASSQEVHEQFF; cdr3_nt: TGTGCCAGCAGCCAAGAGGTCCATGAGCAGTTCTTC
clone_size: many; v_call: TRBV3-1; d_call: -; j_call: TRBJ2-3; cdr3_aa: CASSPTGSTDTQYF; cdr3_nt: TGTGCCAGCAGCCCTACAGGGAGCACAGATACGCAGTATTTT
clone_size: few; v_call: TRBV20-1; d_call: -; j_call: TRBJ2-5; cdr3_aa: CSARAQGGSRETQYF; cdr3_nt: TGCAGTGCTAGGGCTCAGGGAGGCAGTAGGGAGACCCAGTACTTC
clone_size: few; v_call: TRBV20-1; d_call: TRBD2; j_call: TRBJ2-2; cdr3_aa: CSARLPAGGTGELFF; cdr3_nt: TGCAGTGCTCGGCTCCCAGCGGGAGGCACCGGGGAGCTGTTTTTT
clone_size: -; v_call: TRBV11-2; d_call: -; j_call: TRBJ1-1; cdr3_aa: CASSVGPGYTEAFF; cdr3_nt: TGTGCCAGCAGCGTAGGTCCCGGCTACACTGAAGCTTTCTTT
clone_size: -; v_call: TRBV12-3/TRBV12-4; d_call: TRBD2; j_call: TRBJ2-1; cdr3_aa: CASSSSGQGNEQFF; cdr3_nt: TGTGCCAGCAGTTCTAGCGGCCAAGGGAATGAGCAGTTCTTC
clone_size: -; v_call: TRBV6-1; d_call: TRBD1; j_call: TRBJ2-1; cdr3_aa: CASSGQGDWNEQFF; cdr3_nt: TGTGCCAGCAGTGGGCAGGGGGATTGGAATGAGCAGTTCTTC
clone_size: -; v_call: TRBV30; d_call: -; j_call: TRBJ1-1; cdr3_aa: CAWSALVNTEAFF; cdr3_nt: TGTGCCTGGAGCGCCCTAGTAAACACTGAAGCTTTCTTT
clone_size: -; v_call: TRBV6-1; d_call: -; j_call: TRBJ2-7; cdr3_aa: CASRDTRGLAYEQYF; cdr3_nt: TGTGCCAGCAGAGATACACGGGGGCTCGCCTACGAGCAGTACTTC
clone_size: -; v_call: TRBV7-8; d_call: TRBD1; j_call: TRBJ2-2; cdr3_aa: CASSITGVDTGELFF; cdr3_nt: TGTGCCAGCAGTATAACAGGGGTCGACACCGGGGAGCTGTTTTTT
clone_size: -; v_call: TRBV20-1; d_call: -; j_call: TRBJ2-5; cdr3_aa: CSARISETQYF; cdr3_nt: TGCAGTGCTCGCATCAGTGAGACCCAGTACTTC
clone_size: -; v_call: TRBV15; d_call: TRBD1; j_call: TRBJ2-2; cdr3_aa: CATFRQGGSGELFF; cdr3_nt: TGTGCCACGTTCCGACAGGGGGGATCCGGGGAGCTGTTTTTT
clone_size: few; v_call: TRBV7-2; d_call: TRBD1; j_call: TRBJ1-2; cdr3_aa: CASSLVIARAQGQGYTF; cdr3_nt: TGTGCCAGCAGCTTAGTAATAGCTCGGGCACAGGGGCAAGGCTACACCTTC
clone_size: -; v_call: TRBV9; d_call: TRBD2; j_call: TRBJ2-7; cdr3_aa: CASSPRLAGQYEQYF; cdr3_nt: TGTGCCAGCAGCCCAAGACTAGCGGGACAATACGAGCAGTACTTC
clone_size: -; v_call: TRBV2; d_call: -; j_call: TRBJ2-3; cdr3_aa: CASAQSSTDTQYF; cdr3_nt: TGTGCCAGCGCTCAGTCTAGCACAGATACGCAGTATTTT
clone_size: -; v_call: TRBV15; d_call: -; j_call: TRBJ1-1; cdr3_aa: CATSRGPRVRAGQEWNTEAFF; cdr3_nt: TGTGCCACCAGCAGAGGTCCCCGTGTCAGGGCAGGGCAAGAGTGGAACACTGAAGCTTTCTTT
clone_size: -; v_call: TRBV9; d_call: TRBD1; j_call: TRBJ2-7; cdr3_aa: CASSEGGTGSSYEQYF; cdr3_nt: TGTGCCAGCAGCGAGGGGGGGACAGGGAGTAGCTACGAGCAGTACTTC
clone_size: -; v_call: TRBV7-6; d_call: -; j_call: TRBJ2-7; cdr3_aa: CASSLNKAMSSYEQYF; cdr3_nt: TGTGCCAGCAGCTTAAACAAGGCGATGAGCTCCTACGAGCAGTACTTC
clone_size: few; v_call: TRBV6-5; d_call: -; j_call: TRBJ2-5; cdr3_aa: CASSYSPGPSQETQYF; cdr3_nt: TGTGCCAGCAGTTACAGCCCAGGGCCCTCCCAAGAGACCCAGTACTTC
clone_size: -; v_call: TRBV10-3; d_call: -; j_call: TRBJ2-5; cdr3_aa: CAISESDGSQETQYF; cdr3_nt: TGTGCCATCAGTGAGTCTGACGGCAGCCAAGAGACCCAGTACTTC
clone_size: -; v_call: TRBV4-2; d_call: -; j_call: TRBJ1-1; cdr3_aa: CASSPGTRNTEAFF; cdr3_nt: TGTGCCAGCAGCCCCGGGACAAGGAACACTGAAGCTTTCTTT